The next 11 T cell receptor beta chains were all read from a single sample in a study of molecular identifiers for immune sequencing clone quantification. TCRdb processed the PCR reads anew with MiXCR; each CDR3 protein has one entry. The sample records about 320,000 distinct CDR3 sequences, roughly a quarter being singletons. Sequencing was performed on naive CD8+ T cells from blood, with Jurkat cell RNA spiked in. The sample's subset: FACS-sorted CD8+CD4-CCR7+CD45RA+ naive T cells. Receptors were obtained from a human donor in good health. Some libraries in this study had Jurkat cell RNA spiked in.

The chain uses TRBV13 and TRBJ2-3, with 8 bases identical to TRBD2. The CDR3 is 16 residues long. J lost 2 bases, V lost 0 bases, and 4 bases had no gene match. Germline V CDR1 and CDR2: PRHDT, FYEKMQ (reference sequence). For the CDR3, the DNA is TGTGCCAGCAGCTTAGGACTAGCGGAGTTCACAGATACGCAGTATTTT. Residues: CASSLGLAEFTDTQYF.

This clonotype showed up many times. J is TRBJ1-2 and V is TRBV29-1; TRBD1 is a possible D gene (6 bases). Trimming removed 3 bases from V and 0 bases from J, with 11 bases in between. CDR1 and CDR2 (germline): SQVTM, ANQGSEA. This CDR3 region has 14 residues. The CDR3 nucleotides are TGCAGCGTTGACAGGGACACTTCTAACTATGGCTACACCTTC. This sequence encodes CSVDRDTSNYGYTF. The complete variable domain, with remaining parts taken from reference TRBV29-1 and TRBJ1-2, reads SAVISQKPSRDICQRGTSLTIQCQVDSQVTMMFWYRQQPGQSLTLIATANQGSEATYESGFVIDKFPISRPNLTFSTLTVSNMSPEDSSIYLCSVDRDTSNYGYTFGSGTRLTVV.

This clonotype was found many times. The CDR3 is CASSQDEGLNTEAFF. DNA of the CDR3: TGTGCCAGCAGCCAAGATGAGGGGTTGAACACTGAAGCTTTCTTT. The chain employs TRBV3-1 and TRBJ1-1; TRBD1 might be the D (5 bases). V was trimmed by 0 bases and J by 0 bases, leaving 8 bases between them. The CDR3 length is 15 residues. Germline CDR1 reads LGHDT; CDR2 reads YNNKEL (reference sequence). Full variable domain (outside the CDR3, taken from reference TRBV3-1 and TRBJ1-1): DTAVSQTPKYLVTQMGNDKSIKCEQNLGHDTMYWYKQDSKKFLKIMFSYNNKELIINETVPNRFSPKSPDKAHLNLHINSLELGDSAVYFCASSQDEGLNTEAFFGQGTRLTVV.

This clonotype was counted at least ten times. V and J are TRBV11-2 and TRBJ2-1; no clear D gene. Germline V CDR1 and CDR2: SGHAT, FQNNGV. The CDR3 is made up of 13 amino acids. Trimming shortened V by 2 bases and J by 3 bases, and 5 bases separated the two germline ends. The CDR3 sequence is CASSLQNYNEQFF. The CDR3 DNA follows: TGTGCCAGCAGCTTACAGAACTACAATGAGCAGTTCTTC.

This clonotype was counted many times. The chain has TRBV7-9 and TRBJ1-1; D not resolved. The germline CDR1 and CDR2 sequences are SEHNR and FQNEAQ (reference sequence). This CDR3 is built from 12 residues. V lost 1 base, J lost 8 bases, and 8 bases lay in between. The CDR3 spells CASSLGAGEAFF. The CDR3 nucleotides read TGTGCCAGCAGCTTAGGGGCGGGGGAAGCTTTCTTT.

The rearrangement joins TRBV2 to TRBJ2-3; D uncertain. This CDR3 region has 12 residues. Germline CDR1 and CDR2: SNHLY and FYNNEI. The germline V and J ends were trimmed by 11 bases and 2 bases, with 11 bases remaining between them. The DNA for the CDR3 is TGTGCCCTTGGGCAGGCCACAGATACGCAGTATTTT. Amino acids: CALGQATDTQYF.

On this clonotype: In this CDR3 the conserved last residue, phenylalanine or tryptophan, is missing, so a read error is likely. This chain connects TRBV27 to TRBJ2-5, with 7 bases identical to TRBD2. This CDR3 region has 15 residues. With V trimmed by 4 bases and J by 2 bases, 7 bases remained unmatched. Germline V CDR1 and CDR2: MNHEY, SMNVEV (reference sequence). The CDR3 region has the DNA TGTGCCAGCAGTTCCCTTAGCGGGTTTCAAGAGACCCAGTACTCC. Amino acids: CASSSLSGFQETQYS.

This clonotype was found many times. The rearrangement joins TRBV4-1 to TRBJ1-2; 11 nucleotides match TRBD1. This CDR3 region has 14 residues. The V segment lost 6 bases and the J segment 7 bases; nucleotides outside the gene matches: 7. Germline CDR1 and CDR2: MGHRA and YSYEKL. The CDR3, as DNA: TGCGCCAGCAGTGCAGGACAGGGGGCTCGTGGCTACACCTTC. This codes for CASSAGQGARGYTF.

The V call is TRBV25-1, the J call TRBJ2-1, with D tentatively TRBD1 (6 bases). Trimming stripped 4 bases from V and 2 bases from J, with 9 bases between. Germline assignment: CDR1 MGHDK and CDR2 SYGVNS. This CDR3 region has 14 residues. The CDR3 region is CASSVWTAYNEQFF. In nucleotides, the CDR3 is TGTGCCAGCAGTGTATGGACAGCCTACAATGAGCAGTTCTTC.

Ten or more counts support this clonotype. The V call is TRBV29-1, the J call TRBJ2-1, with TRBD2 matching 13 bases. Germline CDR1 SQVTM, CDR2 ANQGSEA. The CDR3 runs 15 residues. The trim removed 1 base at V and 9 bases at J, leaving 6 bases unmatched. CDR3 region: CSVEAGLAGISEQFF. The CDR3 DNA reads TGCAGCGTTGAAGCGGGACTAGCGGGGATTAGTGAGCAGTTCTTC.

Turning to this clonotype: A read error may account for a junction end that differs from germline. The CDR3 here is CASSFEGGGTAAFF. CDR3 DNA: TGTGCCAGCAGCTTCGAAGGGGGCGGCACTGCAGCTTTCTTT. The V call is TRBV7-2, the J call TRBJ1-1, with 7 bases that match TRBD1. The CDR3 covers 14 residues. The germline V gene has CDR1 SGHTA and CDR2 FQGNSA.